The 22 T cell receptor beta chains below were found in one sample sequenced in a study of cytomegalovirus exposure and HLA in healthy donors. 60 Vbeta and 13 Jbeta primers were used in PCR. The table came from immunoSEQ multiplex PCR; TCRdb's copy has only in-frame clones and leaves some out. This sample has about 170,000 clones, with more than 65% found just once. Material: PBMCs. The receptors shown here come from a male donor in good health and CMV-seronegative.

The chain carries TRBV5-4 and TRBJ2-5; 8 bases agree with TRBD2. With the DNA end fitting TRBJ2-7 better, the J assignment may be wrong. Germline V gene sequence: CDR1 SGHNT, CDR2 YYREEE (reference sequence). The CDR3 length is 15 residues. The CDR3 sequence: CASSFGAGGPYEQYF. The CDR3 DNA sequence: TGTGCCAGCAGCTTTGGGGCGGGGGGACCCTACGAGCAGTACTTC.

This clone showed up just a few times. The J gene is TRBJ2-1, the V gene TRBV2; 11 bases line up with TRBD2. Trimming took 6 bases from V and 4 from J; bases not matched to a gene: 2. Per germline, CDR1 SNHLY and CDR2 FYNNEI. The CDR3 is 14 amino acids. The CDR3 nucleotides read TGTGCCAGCAGCACTAGCGGGGGTTACAATGAGCAGTTCTTC. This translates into CASSTSGGYNEQFF.

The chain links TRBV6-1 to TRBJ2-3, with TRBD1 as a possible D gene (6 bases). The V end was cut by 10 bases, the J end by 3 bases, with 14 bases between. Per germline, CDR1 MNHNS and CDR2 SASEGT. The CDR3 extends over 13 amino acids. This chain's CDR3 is CATRQDVTDTQYF. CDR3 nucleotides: TGTGCCACCCGACAGGATGTTACAGATACGCAGTATTTT.

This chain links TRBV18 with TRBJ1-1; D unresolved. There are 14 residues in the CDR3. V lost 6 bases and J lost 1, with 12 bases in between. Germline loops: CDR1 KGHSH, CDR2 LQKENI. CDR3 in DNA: TGTGCCAGCTCGCCCCGCGAGGGGAACACTGAAGCTTTCTTT. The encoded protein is CASSPREGNTEAFF.

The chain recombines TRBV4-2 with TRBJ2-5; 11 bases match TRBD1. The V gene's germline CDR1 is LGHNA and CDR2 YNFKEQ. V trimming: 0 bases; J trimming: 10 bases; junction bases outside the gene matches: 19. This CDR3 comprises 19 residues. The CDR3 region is CASSQESPGTGGAGFGQYF. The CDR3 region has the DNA TGTGCCAGCAGCCAAGAGTCCCCCGGGACAGGGGGTGCCGGGTTTGGCCAGTACTTC.

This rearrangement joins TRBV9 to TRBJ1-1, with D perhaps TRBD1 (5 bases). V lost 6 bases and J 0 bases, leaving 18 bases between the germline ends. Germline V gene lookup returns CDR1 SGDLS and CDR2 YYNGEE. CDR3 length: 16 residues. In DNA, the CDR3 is TGTGCCAGCACATACGGGAGGGACCCTATGAACACTGAAGCTTTCTTT. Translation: CASTYGRDPMNTEAFF. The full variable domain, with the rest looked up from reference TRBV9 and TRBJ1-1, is DSGVTQTPKHLITATGQRVTLRCSPRSGDLSVYWYQQSLDQGLQFLIQYYNGEERAKGNILERFSAQQFPDLHSELNLSSLELGDSALYFCASTYGRDPMNTEAFFGQGTRLTVV.

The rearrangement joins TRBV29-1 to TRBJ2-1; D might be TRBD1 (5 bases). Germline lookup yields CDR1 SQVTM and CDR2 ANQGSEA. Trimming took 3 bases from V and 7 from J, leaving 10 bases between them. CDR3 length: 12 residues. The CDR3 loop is CSVEGLGNEQFF. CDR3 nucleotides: TGCAGCGTTGAGGGGCTGGGAAATGAGCAGTTCTTC.

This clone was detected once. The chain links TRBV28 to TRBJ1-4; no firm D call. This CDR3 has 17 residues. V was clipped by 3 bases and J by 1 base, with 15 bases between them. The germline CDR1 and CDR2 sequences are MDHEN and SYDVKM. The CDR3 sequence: CASSFEGLRLTNEKLFF. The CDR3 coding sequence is TGTGCCAGCAGTTTCGAGGGTTTAAGGTTAACTAATGAAAAACTGTTTTTT.

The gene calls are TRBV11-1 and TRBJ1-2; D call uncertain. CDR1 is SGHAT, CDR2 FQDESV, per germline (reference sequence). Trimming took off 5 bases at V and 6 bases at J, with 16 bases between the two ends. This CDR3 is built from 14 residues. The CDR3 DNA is TGTGCCAGCAGCCTAGACCCCTTCAGGCATGGCTACACCTTC. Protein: CASSLDPFRHGYTF.

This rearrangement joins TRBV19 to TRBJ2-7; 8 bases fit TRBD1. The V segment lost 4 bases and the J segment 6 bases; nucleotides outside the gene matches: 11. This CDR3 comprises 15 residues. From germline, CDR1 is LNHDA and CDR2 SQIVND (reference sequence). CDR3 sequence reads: CASSTERTGTSEQYF. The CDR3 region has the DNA TGTGCCAGTAGTACTGAAAGGACAGGGACAAGCGAGCAGTACTTC.

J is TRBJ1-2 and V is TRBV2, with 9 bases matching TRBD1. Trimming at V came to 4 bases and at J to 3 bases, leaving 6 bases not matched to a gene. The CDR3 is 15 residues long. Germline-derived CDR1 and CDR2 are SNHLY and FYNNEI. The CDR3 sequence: CASSVGGQGDYGYTF. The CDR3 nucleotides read TGTGCCAGCAGTGTGGGGGGACAGGGTGACTATGGCTACACCTTC.

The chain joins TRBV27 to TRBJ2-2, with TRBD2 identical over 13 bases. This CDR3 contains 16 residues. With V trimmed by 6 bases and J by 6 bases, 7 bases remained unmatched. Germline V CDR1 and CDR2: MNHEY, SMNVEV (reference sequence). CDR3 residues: CASSPLAGGPSGELFF. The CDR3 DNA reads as TGTGCCAGCAGCCCACTAGCGGGAGGGCCATCCGGGGAGCTGTTTTTT.

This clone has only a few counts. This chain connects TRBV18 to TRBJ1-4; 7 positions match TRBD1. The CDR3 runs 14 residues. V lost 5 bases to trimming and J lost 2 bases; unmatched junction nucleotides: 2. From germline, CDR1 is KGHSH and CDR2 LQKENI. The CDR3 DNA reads TGTGCCAGCTCAGACAGGGCGACTAATGAAAAACTGTTTTTT. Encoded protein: CASSDRATNEKLFF. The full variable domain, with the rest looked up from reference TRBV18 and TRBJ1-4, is NAGVMQNPRHLVRRRGQEARLRCSPMKGHSHVYWYRQLPEEGLKFMVYLQKENIIDESGMPKERFSAEFPKEGPSILRIQQVVRGDSAAYFCASSDRATNEKLFFGSGTQLSVL.

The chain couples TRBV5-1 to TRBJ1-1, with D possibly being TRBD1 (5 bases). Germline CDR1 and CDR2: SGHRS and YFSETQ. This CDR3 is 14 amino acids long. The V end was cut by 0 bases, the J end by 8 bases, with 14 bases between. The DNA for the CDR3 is TGCGCCAGCAGCTTGGCCTTGGGCAGGGAAGAAGCTTTCTTT. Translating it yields CASSLALGREEAFF.

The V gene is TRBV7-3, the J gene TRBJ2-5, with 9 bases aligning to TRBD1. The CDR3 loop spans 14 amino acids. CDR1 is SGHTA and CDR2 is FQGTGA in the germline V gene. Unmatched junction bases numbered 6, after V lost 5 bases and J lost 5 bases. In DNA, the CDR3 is TGTGCCAGCAGCCGGGACAGGGTTGGGGAGACCCAGTACTTC. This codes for CASSRDRVGETQYF.

DNA for the CDR3: TGTGCCAGCAGCACGGACAGGGCGGGCGGCTACACCTTC. Its protein product is CASSTDRAGGYTF. The genes are TRBV5-6 and TRBJ1-2, with 8 bases fitting TRBD1. CDR3 length equals 13 residues. In germline, CDR1 is SGHDT, CDR2 YYEEEE. Trimming removed 4 bases from V and 8 bases from J; junction bases left unmatched: 7.

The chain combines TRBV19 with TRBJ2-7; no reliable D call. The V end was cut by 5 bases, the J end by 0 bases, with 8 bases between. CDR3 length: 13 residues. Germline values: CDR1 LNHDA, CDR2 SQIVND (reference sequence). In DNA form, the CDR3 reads TGTGCCAGTAGTGAGCCGAGCTCCTACGAGCAGTACTTC. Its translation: CASSEPSSYEQYF. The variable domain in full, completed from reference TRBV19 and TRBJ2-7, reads DGGITQSPKYLFRKEGQNVTLSCEQNLNHDAMYWYRQDPGQGLRLIYYSQIVNDFQKGDIAEGYSVSREKKESFPLTVTSAQKNPTAFYLCASSEPSSYEQYFGPGTRLTVT.

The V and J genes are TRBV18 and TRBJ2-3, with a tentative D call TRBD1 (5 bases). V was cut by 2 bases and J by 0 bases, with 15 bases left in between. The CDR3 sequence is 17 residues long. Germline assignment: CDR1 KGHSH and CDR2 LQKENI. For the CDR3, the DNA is TGTGCCAGCTCACCATATTATTCAGGGAAGAGCACAGATACGCAGTATTTT. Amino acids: CASSPYYSGKSTDTQYF.

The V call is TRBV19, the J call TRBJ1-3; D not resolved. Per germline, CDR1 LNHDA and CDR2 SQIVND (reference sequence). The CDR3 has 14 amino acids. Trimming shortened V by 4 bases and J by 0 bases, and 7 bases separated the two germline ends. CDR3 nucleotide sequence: TGTGCCAGTAGTAGGGGAGGCTCTGGAAACACCATATATTTT. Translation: CASSRGGSGNTIYF.

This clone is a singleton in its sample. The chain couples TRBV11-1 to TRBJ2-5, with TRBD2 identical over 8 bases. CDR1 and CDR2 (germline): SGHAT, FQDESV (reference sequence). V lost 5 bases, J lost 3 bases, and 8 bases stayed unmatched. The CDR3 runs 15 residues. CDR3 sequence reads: CASSARLARKETQYF. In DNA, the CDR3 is TGTGCCAGCAGCGCTCGACTAGCGCGTAAAGAGACCCAGTACTTC.

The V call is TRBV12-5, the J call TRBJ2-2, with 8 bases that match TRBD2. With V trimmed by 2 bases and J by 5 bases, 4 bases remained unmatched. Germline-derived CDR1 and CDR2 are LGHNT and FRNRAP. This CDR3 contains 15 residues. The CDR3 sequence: CASGLRRGDTGELFF. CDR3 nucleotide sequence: TGTGCTAGTGGTTTGCGGCGGGGGGATACCGGGGAGCTGTTTTTT.

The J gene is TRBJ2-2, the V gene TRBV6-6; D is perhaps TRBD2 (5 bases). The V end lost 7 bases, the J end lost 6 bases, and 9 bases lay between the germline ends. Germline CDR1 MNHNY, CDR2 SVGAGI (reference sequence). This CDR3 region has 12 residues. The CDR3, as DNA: TGTGCCAGCATCTACGGGGCCGGGGAGCTGTTTTTT. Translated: CASIYGAGELFF.